Listed here are 10 T cell receptor beta chains from one sample, sequenced in a study of blood T cell repertoires in COVID-19. Assay used: immunoSEQ multiplex PCR; TCRdb lists only in-frame clones, some missing. The data contain more than 300,000 clones, nearly 90% of them singletons. The sequenced material came from PBMCs or T cells enriched from blood (not recorded which). The receptors originated from a woman between 25 and 40 years old who had recovered from COVID-19.

The chain recombines TRBV27 with TRBJ1-5; 7 bases align to TRBD1. Germline V CDR1 and CDR2: MNHEY, SMNVEV (reference sequence). This CDR3 is 13 amino acids long. With V trimmed by 3 bases and J by 7 bases, 3 bases remained unmatched. CDR3 DNA: TGTGCCAGCAGTTTTAACAGGGGCCAGCCCCAGCATTTT. It translates to CASSFNRGQPQHF.

This rearrangement joins TRBV2 to TRBJ2-2; a possible D gene is TRBD1 (5 bases). The CDR3 is 15 residues long. Germline CDR1 and CDR2: SNHLY and FYNNEI. The ends were cut back, 5 bases at V and 0 bases at J, with 10 bases in the middle. CDR3 protein: CASSLDSPNTGELFF. The DNA for the CDR3 is TGTGCCAGCAGTCTTGACAGCCCGAACACCGGGGAGCTGTTTTTT.

The chain recombines TRBV20-1 with TRBJ1-5, with a tentative D call TRBD1 (6 bases). Germline lookup yields CDR1 DFQATT and CDR2 SNEGSKA (reference sequence). Trimming stripped 3 bases from V and 5 bases from J, with 17 bases between. This CDR3 comprises 15 residues. The CDR3 region has the DNA TGCAGTGCTAGTCCGGGACACTTGGCGGATCAGCCCCAGCATTTT. It yields the protein CSASPGHLADQPQHF.

The chain carries TRBV13 and TRBJ1-1; the D gene is possibly TRBD1 (6 bases). The CDR3 has 14 residues. The germline V gene has CDR1 PRHDT and CDR2 FYEKMQ (reference sequence). V lost 4 bases to trimming and J lost 10 bases, with 19 bases between them. In nucleotides, the CDR3 is TGTGCCAGCAGCTCCAGCCAGGGGTACCTGCTAGCTTTCTTT. It specifies CASSSSQGYLLAFF.

V gene TRBV7-2 combines with J gene TRBJ2-3; 10 bases are shared with TRBD2. The V segment lost 5 bases and the J segment 1 base; nucleotides outside the gene matches: 6. This CDR3 comprises 16 residues. Germline loops: CDR1 SGHTA, CDR2 FQGNSA. CDR3 residues: CASSPRLAGGTDTQYF. CDR3 DNA: TGTGCCAGCAGCCCGAGGCTAGCGGGAGGCACAGATACGCAGTATTTT.

The chain links TRBV4-3 to TRBJ2-5, with a weak D call TRBD1 (5 bases). Germline V CDR1 and CDR2: LGHNA, YSLEER. Trimming cost V 2 bases and J 0 bases, with 16 bases left between them. The CDR3 loop spans 17 amino acids. This CDR3 is CASSQNLDTSYQETQYF. The DNA for the CDR3 is TGCGCCAGCAGCCAAAATTTGGACACCTCGTACCAAGAGACCCAGTACTTC.

The CDR3 here is CSVKSPHRWTEAFF. DNA for the CDR3: TGCAGCGTTAAGTCTCCACACAGATGGACTGAAGCTTTCTTT. V usage is TRBV29-1 and J usage is TRBJ1-1, with D unclear. The CDR3 is 14 amino acids. In germline, CDR1 is SQVTM, CDR2 ANQGSEA. V lost 5 bases and J 5 bases, leaving 18 bases between the germline ends.

The CDR3, as DNA: TGCAGCGTCCAGGCAGACACCTACGAGCAGTACTTC. Translation: CSVQADTYEQYF. This chain uses TRBV29-1 with TRBJ2-7; no clear D. With 6 bases removed from V and 2 bases from J, the gap between germline ends came to 11 bases. CDR3 size: 12 residues. The germline CDR1 and CDR2 sequences are SQVTM and ANQGSEA.

The rearrangement uses TRBV5-6 and TRBJ1-1; TRBD1 aligns across 10 bases. This CDR3 has 17 residues. CDR1 is SGHDT and CDR2 is YYEEEE in the germline V gene. The V and J ends lost 4 bases and 1 base, in that order; junction bases with no gene match: 10. The CDR3 bases are TGTGCCAGCAGCACCCTTGATAGGACAGGGGGGAACACTGAAGCTTTCTTT. Protein product: CASSTLDRTGGNTEAFF. Combining the CDR3 with reference TRBV5-6 and TRBJ1-1 gives the whole variable domain DAGVTQSPTHLIKTRGQQVTLRCSPKSGHDTVSWYQQALGQGPQFIFQYYEEEERQRGNFPDRFSGHQFPNYSSELNVNALLLGDSALYLCASSTLDRTGGNTEAFFGQGTRLTVV.

The genes are TRBV19 and TRBJ2-5; TRBD2 matches 13 bases. With V trimmed by 3 bases and J by 3 bases, 1 base remained unmatched. The CDR3 is 15 residues long. CDR1 is LNHDA and CDR2 is SQIVND in the germline V gene (reference sequence). The CDR3 sequence is CASSMGTSGEETQYF. The CDR3 nucleotides read TGTGCCAGTAGTATGGGGACTAGCGGGGAAGAGACCCAGTACTTC.